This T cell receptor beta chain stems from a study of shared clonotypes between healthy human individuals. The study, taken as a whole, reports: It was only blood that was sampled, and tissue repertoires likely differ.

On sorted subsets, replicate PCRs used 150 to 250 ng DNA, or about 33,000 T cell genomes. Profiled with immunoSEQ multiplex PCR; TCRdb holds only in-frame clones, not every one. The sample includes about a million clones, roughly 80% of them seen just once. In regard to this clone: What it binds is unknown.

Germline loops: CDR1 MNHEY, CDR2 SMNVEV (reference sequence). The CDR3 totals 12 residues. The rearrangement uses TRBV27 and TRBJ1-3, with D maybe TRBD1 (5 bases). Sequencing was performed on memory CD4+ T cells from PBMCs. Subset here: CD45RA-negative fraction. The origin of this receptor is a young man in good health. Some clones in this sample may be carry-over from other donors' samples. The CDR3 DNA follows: TGTGCGGCAGGGCGGAGAGAAAACACCATATATTTT. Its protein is CAAGRRENTIYF.